The 14 T cell receptor beta chains below all came from one sample that was sequenced in a study of Tregs in tolerant kidney transplant recipients. Data came from immunoSEQ multiplex PCR; TCRdb stores just in-frame clones and leaves some out. This table holds fewer than 100,000 clones, more than 85% found once. This material consisted of CD4+ T cells from blood, taken before the transplant. Every receptor here comes from a human donor who received a combined kidney and bone marrow transplant.

V usage is TRBV5-1 and J usage is TRBJ2-2, with TRBD1 matching over 10 bases. V lost 2 bases and J lost 1; bases outside the gene matches: 2. Germline CDR1 reads SGHRS; CDR2 reads YFSETQ. The CDR3 loop spans 16 amino acids. The DNA of the CDR3 is TGCGCCAGCAGCTTTGGGGACAGGGGGAACACCGGGGAGCTGTTTTTT. Amino acids: CASSFGDRGNTGELFF. Variable domain in full (rest from reference TRBV5-1 and TRBJ2-2): KAGVTQTPRYLIKTRGQQVTLSCSPISGHRSVSWYQQTPGQGLQFLFEYFSETQRNKGNFPGRFSGRQFSNSRSEMNVSTLELGDSALYLCASSFGDRGNTGELFFGEGSRLTVL.

The chain combines TRBV9 with TRBJ2-3; D unresolved. V lost 0 bases and J lost 0, with 11 bases in between. Germline assignment: CDR1 SGDLS and CDR2 YYNGEE. This CDR3 is built from 16 residues. DNA of the CDR3: TGTGCCAGCAGCGTAGCTCCGAGATTTAGCACAGATACGCAGTATTTT. Translated: CASSVAPRFSTDTQYF.

This chain links TRBV28 with TRBJ2-7, with a tentative D call TRBD1 (5 bases). The CDR3 loop spans 12 amino acids. Per germline, CDR1 MDHEN and CDR2 SYDVKM. V was cut by 3 bases and J by 7 bases, with 10 bases left in between. CDR3 in amino acids: CASSLVGQEQYF. The CDR3 DNA reads as TGTGCCAGCAGTTTGGTGGGGCAGGAGCAGTACTTC.

The chain links TRBV6-1 to TRBJ1-1, with 7 bases matching TRBD1. Per the germline V gene, CDR1 is MNHNS and CDR2 is SASEGT. The CDR3 consists of 14 residues. The junction had 8 bases not matched to a gene; V was cut back by 6 bases and J by 4 bases. CDR3 in amino acids: CASSADRVGTEAFF. Written as DNA, the CDR3 is TGTGCCAGCAGCGCCGACAGGGTGGGCACTGAAGCTTTCTTT.

The CDR3 sequence: CASSSKRVGPYEQYF. In DNA form, the CDR3 reads TGTGCCAGCAGCTCGAAACGGGTTGGCCCCTACGAGCAGTACTTC. The V call is TRBV7-6, the J call TRBJ2-7, with D unresolved. V lost 4 bases, J lost 2 bases, and 15 bases lay in between. This CDR3 is 15 amino acids long. CDR1 and CDR2 from the germline V gene are SGHVS and FNYEAQ.

The chain recombines TRBV18 with TRBJ2-7; 8 bases fit TRBD2. J gave up 3 bases and V 6 bases, and 10 bases lay outside the gene matches. This CDR3 has 15 amino acids. Germline CDR1 and CDR2: KGHSH and LQKENI. The CDR3 is CASSPGGASDYEQYF. CDR3 nucleotide sequence: TGTGCCAGCTCCCCGGGAGGGGCTTCCGACTACGAGCAGTACTTC.

The V and J genes are TRBV7-2 and TRBJ2-3; unclear D gene. V lost 5 bases to trimming and J lost 2 bases, with 8 bases between them. Germline CDR1 and CDR2: SGHTA and FQGNSA. This CDR3 is 13 amino acids long. This CDR3 reads CASSIQNTDTQYF. The CDR3 coding sequence is TGTGCCAGCAGCATACAGAACACAGATACGCAGTATTTT. Using reference TRBV7-2 and TRBJ2-3 for the parts outside the CDR3, the full variable domain is GAGVSQSPSNKVTEKGKDVELRCDPISGHTALYWYRQSLGQGLEFLIYFQGNSAPDKSGLPSDRFSAERTGGSVSTLTIQRTQQEDSAVYLCASSIQNTDTQYFGPGTRLTVL.

The V call is TRBV5-1, the J call TRBJ2-1, with 8 bases lining up with TRBD1. The germline V gene has CDR1 SGHRS and CDR2 YFSETQ. There are 14 residues in the CDR3. V was clipped by 4 bases and J by 10 bases; unmatched bases: 10. The CDR3 loop is CASSQQGDTREQFF. The CDR3 coding sequence is TGCGCCAGCAGCCAACAGGGGGATACGAGGGAGCAGTTCTTC.

This rearrangement joins TRBV7-2 to TRBJ1-5; 7 bases fit TRBD1. Germline V gives CDR1 SGHTA, CDR2 FQGNSA. The CDR3 is 14 residues long. V was clipped by 5 bases and J by 1 base; unmatched bases: 2. The CDR3 DNA follows: TGTGCCAGCAGCGCAGGGGGGAGCAATCAGCCCCAGCATTTT. Encoded protein: CASSAGGSNQPQHF.

This chain connects TRBV7-6 to TRBJ2-3; 10 bases fit TRBD2. CDR3 length equals 17 residues. The trim removed 5 bases at V and 0 bases at J, leaving 8 bases unmatched. Germline V gene sequence: CDR1 SGHVS, CDR2 FNYEAQ. The CDR3 DNA reads TGTGCCAGCAGCCCGTACCCTAGCGGGAGAAGCACAGATACGCAGTATTTT. Its protein product is CASSPYPSGRSTDTQYF.

The CDR3 DNA reads as TGTGCCAGCAGCTTAGTTTTGGGACAGACTGAAAAACTGTTTTTT. It is translated as CASSLVLGQTEKLFF. J is TRBJ1-4 and V is TRBV7-9; 7 nucleotides line up with TRBD1. Trimming at V came to 1 base and at J to 7 bases, leaving 6 bases not matched to a gene. This CDR3 spans 15 amino acids. Germline-derived CDR1 and CDR2 are SEHNR and FQNEAQ (reference sequence).

As regards this clone: This sample also contains other DNA sequences that code for the same CDR3. The chain uses TRBV7-9 and TRBJ2-7, with 7 nucleotides matching TRBD1. J was trimmed by 3 bases and V by 4 bases; bases with no gene match: 6. Germline lookup yields CDR1 SEHNR and CDR2 FQNEAQ (reference sequence). The length of the CDR3 is 14 residues. For the CDR3, the DNA is TGTGCCAGCAGCTCCAGGACAGGAAGCTACGAGCAGTACTTC. Amino acid sequence: CASSSRTGSYEQYF.

As DNA, the CDR3 is TGCGCCAGCAGTCTTAGGACGGAGGCCGGGGAGCTGTTTTTT. Its protein is CASSLRTEAGELFF. The chain recombines TRBV5-1 with TRBJ2-2, with D tentatively TRBD2 (5 bases). Trimming left V 5 bases short and J 6 bases short, with 14 bases between. Per the germline V gene, CDR1 is SGHRS and CDR2 is YFSETQ. CDR3 length: 14 residues.

The chain couples TRBV30 to TRBJ1-1; no clear D gene. Looked up from germline, CDR1 is GTSNPN and CDR2 is SVGIG (reference sequence). The length of the CDR3 is 11 residues. Trimming took off 1 base at V and 8 bases at J, with 8 bases between the two ends. The CDR3 region is CAWSGLREAFF. CDR3 sequence (DNA): TGTGCCTGGAGTGGGTTGAGGGAAGCTTTCTTT.